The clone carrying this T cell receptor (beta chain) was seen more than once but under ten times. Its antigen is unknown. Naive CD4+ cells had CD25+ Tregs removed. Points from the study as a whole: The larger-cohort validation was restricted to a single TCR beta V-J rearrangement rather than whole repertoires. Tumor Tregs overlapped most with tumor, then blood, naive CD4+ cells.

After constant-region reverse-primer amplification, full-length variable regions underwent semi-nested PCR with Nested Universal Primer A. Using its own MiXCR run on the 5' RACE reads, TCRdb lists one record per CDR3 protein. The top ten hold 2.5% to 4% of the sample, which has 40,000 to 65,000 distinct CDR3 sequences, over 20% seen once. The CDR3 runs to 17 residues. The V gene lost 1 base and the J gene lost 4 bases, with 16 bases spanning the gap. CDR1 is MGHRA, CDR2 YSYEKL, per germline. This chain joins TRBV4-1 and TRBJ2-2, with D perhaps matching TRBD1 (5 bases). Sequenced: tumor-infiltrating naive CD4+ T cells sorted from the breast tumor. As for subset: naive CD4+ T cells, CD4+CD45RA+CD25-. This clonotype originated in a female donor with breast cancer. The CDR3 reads CASSQVDMGMSTGELFF. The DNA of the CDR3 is TGCGCCAGCAGCCAAGTGGACATGGGGATGAGCACCGGGGAGCTGTTTTTT.